The clone carrying this T cell receptor (beta chain) was seen at least ten times. This sample is drawn from a study of early T cells in non-severe SARS-CoV-2 infection. Germline CDR1 SQVTM, CDR2 ANQGSEA. This CDR3 has 13 amino acids. Trimming removed 6 bases from V and 7 bases from J, with 15 bases in between. TCRdb passed the 5' RACE reads through MiXCR, listing each CDR3 protein once. The data hold around 67,000 distinct CDR3 sequences, with 9.5% to 15% observed a single time. The specimen was whole blood. This chain links TRBV29-1 with TRBJ1-4, with D uncertain. The TCR sequence derives from an adult who was a healthcare worker with PCR-confirmed SARS-CoV-2 infection or an uninfected control (not recorded which). The CDR3, as DNA: TGCAGCGTGGGATCCAAATCGGGTGAAAAACTGTTTTTT. Translation gives CSVGSKSGEKLFF. The full variable domain, with the rest looked up from reference TRBV29-1 and TRBJ1-4, is SAVISQKPSRDICQRGTSLTIQCQVDSQVTMMFWYRQQPGQSLTLIATANQGSEATYESGFVIDKFPISRPNLTFSTLTVSNMSPEDSSIYLCSVGSKSGEKLFFGSGTQLSVL.